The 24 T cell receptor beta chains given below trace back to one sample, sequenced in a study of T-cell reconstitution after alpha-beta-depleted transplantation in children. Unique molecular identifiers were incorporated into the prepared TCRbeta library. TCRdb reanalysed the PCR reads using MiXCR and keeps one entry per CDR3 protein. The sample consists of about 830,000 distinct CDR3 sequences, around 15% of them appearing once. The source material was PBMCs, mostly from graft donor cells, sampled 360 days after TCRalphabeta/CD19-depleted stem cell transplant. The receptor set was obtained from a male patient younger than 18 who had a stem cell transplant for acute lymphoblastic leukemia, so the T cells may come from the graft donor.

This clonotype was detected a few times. The CDR3 here is CASSATRFEQFF. CDR3 nucleotide sequence: TGTGCCAGCAGCGCCACTAGATTTGAGCAGTTCTTC. The V and J genes are TRBV9 and TRBJ2-1; D might be TRBD2 (5 bases). The CDR3 is 12 residues long. Germline CDR1 SGDLS, CDR2 YYNGEE. V was trimmed by 3 bases and J by 9 bases, leaving 10 bases between them.

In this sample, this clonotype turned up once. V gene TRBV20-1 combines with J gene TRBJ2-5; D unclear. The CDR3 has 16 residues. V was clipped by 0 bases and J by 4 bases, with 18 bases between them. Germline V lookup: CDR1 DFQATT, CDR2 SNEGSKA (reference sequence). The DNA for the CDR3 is TGCAGTGCTAGAGATCTGGTGAGCTTCTCGGGAGAGACCCAGTACTTC. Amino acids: CSARDLVSFSGETQYF.

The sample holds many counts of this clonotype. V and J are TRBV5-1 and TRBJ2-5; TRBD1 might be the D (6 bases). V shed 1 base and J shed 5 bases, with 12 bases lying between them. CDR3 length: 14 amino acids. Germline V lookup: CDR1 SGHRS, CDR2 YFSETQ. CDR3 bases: TGCGCCAGCAGCTTGTCCCCTAGGGGGGAGACCCAGTACTTC. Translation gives CASSLSPRGETQYF.

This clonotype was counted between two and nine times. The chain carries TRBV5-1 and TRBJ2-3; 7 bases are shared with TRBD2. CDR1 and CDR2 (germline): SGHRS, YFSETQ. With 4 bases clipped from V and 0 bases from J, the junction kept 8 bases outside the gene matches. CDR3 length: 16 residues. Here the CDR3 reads CASSPKSGTSTDTQYF. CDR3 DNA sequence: TGCGCCAGCAGCCCCAAAAGCGGGACTAGCACAGATACGCAGTATTTT.

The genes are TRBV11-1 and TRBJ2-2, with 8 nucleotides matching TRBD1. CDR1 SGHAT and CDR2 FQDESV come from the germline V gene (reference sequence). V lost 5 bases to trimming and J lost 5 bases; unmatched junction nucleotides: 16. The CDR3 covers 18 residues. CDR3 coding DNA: TGTGCCAGCAGCCCAACGGTTGGGGGACAGGTCCGGACCGGGGAGCTGTTTTTT. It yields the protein CASSPTVGGQVRTGELFF. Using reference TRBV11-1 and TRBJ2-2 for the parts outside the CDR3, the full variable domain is EAEVAQSPRYKITEKSQAVAFWCDPISGHATLYWYRQILGQGPELLVQFQDESVVDDSQLPKDRFSAERLKGVDSTLKIQPAELGDSAMYLCASSPTVGGQVRTGELFFGEGSRLTVL.

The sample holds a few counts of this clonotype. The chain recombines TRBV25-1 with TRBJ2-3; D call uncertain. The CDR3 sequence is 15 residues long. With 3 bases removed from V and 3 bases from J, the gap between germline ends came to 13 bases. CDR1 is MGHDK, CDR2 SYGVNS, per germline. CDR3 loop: CASSDRSGSTDTQYF. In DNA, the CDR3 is TGTGCCAGCAGTGATCGTTCAGGTTCAACAGATACGCAGTATTTT.

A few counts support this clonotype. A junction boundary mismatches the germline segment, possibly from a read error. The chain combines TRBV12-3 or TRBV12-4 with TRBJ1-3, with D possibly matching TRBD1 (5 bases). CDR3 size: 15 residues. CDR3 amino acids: CASSLRPGFGNSIYF. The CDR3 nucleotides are TGTGCCAGCAGTTTAAGGCCAGGGTTCGGAAACTCCATATATTTT.

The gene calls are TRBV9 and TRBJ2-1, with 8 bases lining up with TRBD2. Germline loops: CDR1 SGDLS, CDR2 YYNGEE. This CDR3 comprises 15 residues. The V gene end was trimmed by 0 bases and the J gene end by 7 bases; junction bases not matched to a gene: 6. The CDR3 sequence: CASSVEIAGKNEQFF. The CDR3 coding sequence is TGTGCCAGCAGCGTAGAGATAGCGGGGAAGAATGAGCAGTTCTTC.

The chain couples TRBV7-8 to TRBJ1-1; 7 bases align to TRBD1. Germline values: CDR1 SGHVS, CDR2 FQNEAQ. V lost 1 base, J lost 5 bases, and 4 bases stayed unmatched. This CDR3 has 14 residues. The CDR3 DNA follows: TGTGCCAGCAGCTTAGTCAGGGGGTGGACTGAAGCTTTCTTT. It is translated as CASSLVRGWTEAFF.

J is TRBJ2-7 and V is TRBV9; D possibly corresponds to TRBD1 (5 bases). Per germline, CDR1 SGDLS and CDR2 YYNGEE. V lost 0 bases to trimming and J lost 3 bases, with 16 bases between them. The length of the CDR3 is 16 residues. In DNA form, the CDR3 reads TGTGCCAGCAGCGTAGAGGGGCAGGTTCCAAACTACGAGCAGTACTTC. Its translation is CASSVEGQVPNYEQYF.

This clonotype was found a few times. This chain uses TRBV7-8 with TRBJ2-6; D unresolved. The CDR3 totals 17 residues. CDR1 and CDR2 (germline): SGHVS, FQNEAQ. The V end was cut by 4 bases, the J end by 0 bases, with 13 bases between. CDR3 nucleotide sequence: TGTGCCAGCAGCTATCGAAACCAGGCCTCTGGGGCCAACGTCCTGACTTTC. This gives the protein CASSYRNQASGANVLTF.

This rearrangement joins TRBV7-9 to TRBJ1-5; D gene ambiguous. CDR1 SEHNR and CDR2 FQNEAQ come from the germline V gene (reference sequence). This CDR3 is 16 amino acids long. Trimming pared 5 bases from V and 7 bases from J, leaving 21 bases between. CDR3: CASSGHLSKEGQPQHF. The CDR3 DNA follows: TGTGCCAGCAGCGGTCACCTGAGTAAGGAAGGACAGCCCCAGCATTTT.

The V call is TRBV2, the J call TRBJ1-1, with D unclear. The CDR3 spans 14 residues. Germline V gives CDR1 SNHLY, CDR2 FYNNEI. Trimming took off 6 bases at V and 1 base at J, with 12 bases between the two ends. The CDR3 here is CASRVTGPNTEAFF. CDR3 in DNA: TGTGCCAGCAGAGTGACCGGGCCGAACACTGAAGCTTTCTTT.

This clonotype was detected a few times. The DNA of the CDR3 is TGTGCCATCAGTGAGTCCTCGCGGGAGAGGGGCGAGCAGTACTTC. This encodes CAISESSRERGEQYF. J is TRBJ2-7 and V is TRBV10-3, with 7 bases aligning to TRBD2. Losses at the gene ends were 0 bases for V and 6 bases for J; bases not matched to a gene: 8. The V gene's germline CDR1 is ENHRY and CDR2 SYGVKD. This CDR3 contains 15 residues.

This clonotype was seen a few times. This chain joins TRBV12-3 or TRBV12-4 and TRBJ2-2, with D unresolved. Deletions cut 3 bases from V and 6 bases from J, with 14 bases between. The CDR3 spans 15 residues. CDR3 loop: CASSFTRVQSGELFF. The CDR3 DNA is TGTGCCAGCAGTTTTACGAGAGTTCAGTCCGGGGAGCTGTTTTTT.

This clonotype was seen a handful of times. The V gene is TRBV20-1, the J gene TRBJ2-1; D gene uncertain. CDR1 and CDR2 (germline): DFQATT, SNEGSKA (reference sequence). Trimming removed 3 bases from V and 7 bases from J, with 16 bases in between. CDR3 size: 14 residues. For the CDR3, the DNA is TGCAGTGCTAGGTGGTGGGCCCCTTGGAATGAGCAGTTCTTC. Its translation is CSARWWAPWNEQFF.

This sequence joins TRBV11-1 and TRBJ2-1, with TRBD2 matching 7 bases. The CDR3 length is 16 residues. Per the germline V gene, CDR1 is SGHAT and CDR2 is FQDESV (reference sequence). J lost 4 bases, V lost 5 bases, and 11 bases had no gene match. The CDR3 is CASSPGSGKGYNEQFF. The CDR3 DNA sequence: TGTGCCAGCAGCCCCGGGAGCGGGAAAGGGTACAATGAGCAGTTCTTC.

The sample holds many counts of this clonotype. CDR3 sequence (DNA): TGTGCCAGCAGCACTCAGGGGGGCCTCTCGAACGAGCAGTACTTC. Its protein is CASSTQGGLSNEQYF. The rearrangement links TRBV11-2 to TRBJ2-7, with D possibly TRBD1 on 7 matching bases. V was pared by 5 bases and J by 5 bases, with 19 bases between. Per the germline V gene, CDR1 is SGHAT and CDR2 is FQNNGV. CDR3 length: 15 residues.

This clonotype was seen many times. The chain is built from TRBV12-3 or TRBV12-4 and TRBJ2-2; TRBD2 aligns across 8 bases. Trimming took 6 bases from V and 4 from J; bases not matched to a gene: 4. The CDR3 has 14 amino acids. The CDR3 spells CASRILAGTGELFF. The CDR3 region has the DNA TGTGCCAGCAGGATTCTAGCGGGCACCGGGGAGCTGTTTTTT.

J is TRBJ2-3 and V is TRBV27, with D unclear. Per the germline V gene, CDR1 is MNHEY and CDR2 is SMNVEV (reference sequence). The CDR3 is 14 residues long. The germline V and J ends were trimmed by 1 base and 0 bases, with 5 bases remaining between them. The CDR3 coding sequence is TGTGCCAGCAGTTTATGGGCTAGCACAGATACGCAGTATTTT. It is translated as CASSLWASTDTQYF.

Here the CDR3 reads CASSEVGARRLTNEKLFF. In nucleotides, the CDR3 is TGCGCCAGCAGTGAGGTGGGCGCGCGAAGGCTAACTAATGAAAAACTGTTTTTT. The chain links TRBV5-1 to TRBJ1-4; D is unresolved. Deletions cut 5 bases from V and 1 base from J, with 21 bases between. CDR3 length equals 18 residues. Germline V CDR1 and CDR2: SGHRS, YFSETQ. Variable domain in full (rest from reference TRBV5-1 and TRBJ1-4): KAGVTQTPRYLIKTRGQQVTLSCSPISGHRSVSWYQQTPGQGLQFLFEYFSETQRNKGNFPGRFSGRQFSNSRSEMNVSTLELGDSALYLCASSEVGARRLTNEKLFFGSGTQLSVL.

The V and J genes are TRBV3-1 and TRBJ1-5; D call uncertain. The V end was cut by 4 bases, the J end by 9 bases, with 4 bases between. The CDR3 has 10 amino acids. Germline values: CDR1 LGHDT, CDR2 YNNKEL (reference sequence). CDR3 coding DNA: TGTGCCAGCAGCCGGCGGCCCCAGCATTTT. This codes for CASSRRPQHF.

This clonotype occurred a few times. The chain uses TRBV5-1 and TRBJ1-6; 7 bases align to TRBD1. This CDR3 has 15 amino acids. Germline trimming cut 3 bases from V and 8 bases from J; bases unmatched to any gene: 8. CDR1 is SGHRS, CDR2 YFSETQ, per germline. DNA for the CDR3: TGCGCCAGCAGCTCGGGACAGAGGAGCGATTCACCCCTCCACTTT. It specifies CASSSGQRSDSPLHF. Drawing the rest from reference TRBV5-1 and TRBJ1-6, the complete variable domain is KAGVTQTPRYLIKTRGQQVTLSCSPISGHRSVSWYQQTPGQGLQFLFEYFSETQRNKGNFPGRFSGRQFSNSRSEMNVSTLELGDSALYLCASSSGQRSDSPLHFGNGTRLTVT.

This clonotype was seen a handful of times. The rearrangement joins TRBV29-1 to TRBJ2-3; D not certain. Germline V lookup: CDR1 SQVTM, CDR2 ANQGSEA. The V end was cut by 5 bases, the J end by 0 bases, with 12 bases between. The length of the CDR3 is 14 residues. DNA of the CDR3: TGCAGCGTTTTTGGACGGATTAGCACAGATACGCAGTATTTT. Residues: CSVFGRISTDTQYF.